Listed here is a single TCR beta chain. The entry originates in a study of blood T cell repertoires in COVID-19. Whole-study context: Italy, Spain and the United States were the sources of the convalescent and acute COVID-19 samples. Sources were T cells, B-cell-depleted T cells, or PBMCs; the material itself was cDNA or gDNA.

Original methodology: The authors estimated nucleated cell counts from reference gene primer amplification. The method was immunoSEQ multiplex PCR; TCRdb's version includes in-frame clones alone and lacks a portion of them. Clonal size and the V and J genes are those of that table, whereas D and trimming came from the DNA. The sample includes 250,000 to 350,000 clones, approximately 86% of them seen just once. CDR1 and CDR2 (germline): SGHTA, FQGTGA. The CDR3 totals 13 residues. Trimming shortened V by 6 bases and J by 3 bases, and 11 bases separated the two germline ends. Sample: peripheral blood. The TCR was taken from a woman between 45 and 60 years old who had recovered from COVID-19. The gene calls are TRBV7-3 and TRBJ1-1; D might be TRBD1 (5 bases). CDR3 sequence: CASRRTRDTEAFF. CDR3 DNA: TGTGCCAGCAGGCGAACCAGGGACACTGAAGCTTTCTTT.